This passage covers 24 T cell receptor beta chains from one sample sequenced in a study of human T cells and chemical hapten exposure. TCRdb redid the calling of the RACE reads with MiXCR, one entry per CDR3 protein. The table shows approximately 320,000 distinct CDR3 sequences, with around 5.5% occurring only once. Time point indicated: pre-sensitization, week 0. Sample treatment: therapeutic diphenylcyclopropenone sensitization with weekly scalp DPC. Specimen: whole blood, collected in connection with sensitization to the hapten diphenylcyclopropenone (DPC). All receptors come from a young woman with alopecia areata. Some clones in this sample may be carry-over from other donors' samples.

At least ten counts were recorded for this clonotype. The J gene is TRBJ1-6, the V gene TRBV25-1, with D perhaps TRBD1 (5 bases). V gave up 6 bases and J gave up 7 bases, with 19 bases separating them. This CDR3 contains 16 residues. In germline, CDR1 is MGHDK, CDR2 SYGVNS. The CDR3 DNA reads TGTGCCAGCAGCCCATTGGGGGGGACGGGGAATTCACCCCTCCACTTT. This encodes CASSPLGGTGNSPLHF.

This clonotype occurred many times. The chain recombines TRBV7-2 with TRBJ1-4; D is unclear. Germline-derived CDR1 and CDR2 are SGHTA and FQGNSA. The CDR3 extends over 10 amino acids. Trimming took off 5 bases at V and 9 bases at J, with 4 bases between the two ends. CDR3 DNA: TGTGCCAGCAGCCCCCAAAAACTGTTTTTT. It yields the protein CASSPQKLFF.

This clonotype occurred many times. The chain recombines TRBV3-1 with TRBJ1-1, with no clear D. V was clipped by 1 base and J by 1 base, with 4 bases between them. The CDR3 contains 13 residues. Germline V gene sequence: CDR1 LGHDT, CDR2 YNNKEL (reference sequence). The DNA for the CDR3 is TGTGCCAGCAGCCAAGCGGAGAACACTGAAGCTTTCTTT. Residues: CASSQAENTEAFF. Complete variable domain (other parts from reference TRBV3-1 and TRBJ1-1): DTAVSQTPKYLVTQMGNDKSIKCEQNLGHDTMYWYKQDSKKFLKIMFSYNNKELIINETVPNRFSPKSPDKAHLNLHINSLELGDSAVYFCASSQAENTEAFFGQGTRLTVV.

This clonotype was found many times. The rearrangement joins TRBV6-5 to TRBJ2-1; 10 nucleotides line up with TRBD2. The junction had 8 bases not matched to a gene; V was cut back by 2 bases and J by 4 bases. The CDR3 loop spans 17 amino acids. Germline V lookup: CDR1 MNHEY, CDR2 SVGAGI. The CDR3 bases are TGTGCCAGCAGTTACCGTCCTTTAGCGGGGGGTTACAATGAGCAGTTCTTC. Translated, it gives CASSYRPLAGGYNEQFF.

This clonotype was seen many times. The chain uses TRBV2 and TRBJ1-2, with 9 bases that match TRBD1. Germline V gene lookup returns CDR1 SNHLY and CDR2 FYNNEI. The junction had 16 bases not matched to a gene; V was cut back by 8 bases and J by 12 bases. This CDR3 comprises 14 residues. CDR3 nucleotides: TGTGCCAGCGGAAGAGGACAGGGGAAAAGAGAAGACACCTTC. Protein: CASGRGQGKREDTF.

In its sample, this clonotype was seen many times. This chain uses TRBV28 with TRBJ1-6; maybe TRBD1 (5 bases). The ends were cut back, 3 bases at V and 5 bases at J, with 14 bases in the middle. Germline-derived CDR1 and CDR2 are MDHEN and SYDVKM. This CDR3 is built from 16 residues. In DNA, the CDR3 is TGTGCCAGCAGTTTTGCCACAGGATCAGATAATTCACCCCTCCACTTT. Translated, it gives CASSFATGSDNSPLHF.

V and J are TRBV9 and TRBJ1-1; D uncertain. V gave up 0 bases and J gave up 3 bases, with 6 bases separating them. The CDR3 runs to 13 residues. Germline CDR1 and CDR2: SGDLS and YYNGEE. The CDR3 DNA reads as TGTGCCAGCAGCGTAGGAGGAGACACTGAAGCTTTCTTT. Translation: CASSVGGDTEAFF. The whole variable domain, remainder taken from reference TRBV9 and TRBJ1-1, is DSGVTQTPKHLITATGQRVTLRCSPRSGDLSVYWYQQSLDQGLQFLIQYYNGEERAKGNILERFSAQQFPDLHSELNLSSLELGDSALYFCASSVGGDTEAFFGQGTRLTVV.

The chain is built from TRBV28 and TRBJ2-7, with 8 bases lining up with TRBD1. V shed 3 bases, J shed 2 bases, and the junction held 6 bases outside the gene matches. Per the germline V gene, CDR1 is MDHEN and CDR2 is SYDVKM. This CDR3 has 15 amino acids. The CDR3 reads CASSLTGTGPYEQYF. The CDR3 DNA sequence: TGTGCCAGCAGTTTGACCGGGACAGGCCCCTACGAGCAGTACTTC.

There are many counts of this clonotype. The rearrangement links TRBV29-1 to TRBJ1-2; 8 nucleotides agree with TRBD1. The junction had 11 bases not matched to a gene; V was cut back by 5 bases and J by 12 bases. Germline lookup yields CDR1 SQVTM and CDR2 ANQGSEA. The CDR3 totals 12 residues. The CDR3 nucleotides read TGCAGCGTTAACGGAGGGACAGGTGGAGACACCTTC. This encodes CSVNGGTGGDTF.

This clonotype has ten or more counts. The chain uses TRBV18 and TRBJ2-7, with D perhaps given as TRBD1 or TRBD2 (5 bases each). Trimming removed 0 bases from V and 2 bases from J, with 8 bases in between. Germline V gives CDR1 KGHSH, CDR2 LQKENI. CDR3 length: 14 residues. The CDR3: CASSPPPGPYEQYF. DNA for the CDR3: TGTGCCAGCTCACCACCGCCGGGGCCCTACGAGCAGTACTTC.

The chain couples TRBV12-3 or TRBV12-4 to TRBJ1-4, with a tentative D call TRBD1 (5 bases). This CDR3 contains 14 residues. V gave up 6 bases and J gave up 8 bases, with 16 bases separating them. The CDR3 DNA is TGTGCCAGCAGCCCCGGGGGTATCGGCGAAAAACTGTTTTTT. It codes for CASSPGGIGEKLFF.

There are many counts of this clonotype. The chain uses TRBV7-9 and TRBJ1-5; 8 bases map to TRBD1. This CDR3 has 15 residues. From germline, CDR1 is SEHNR and CDR2 FQNEAQ (reference sequence). Germline trimming cut 4 bases from V and 7 bases from J; bases unmatched to any gene: 9. The CDR3 sequence: CASSSYRGSVQPQHF. CDR3 DNA sequence: TGTGCCAGCAGCTCCTACAGGGGGTCGGTCCAGCCCCAGCATTTT.

V usage is TRBV27 and J usage is TRBJ1-5, with no clear D. The V and J ends lost 5 bases and 6 bases respectively, with 11 bases between them. CDR3 length: 13 amino acids. The germline V gene has CDR1 MNHEY and CDR2 SMNVEV (reference sequence). CDR3 in amino acids: CASSPKLSQPQHF. In DNA form, the CDR3 reads TGTGCCAGCAGTCCTAAATTAAGTCAGCCCCAGCATTTT.

This clonotype was recorded many times. This chain connects TRBV27 to TRBJ2-1; 8 positions agree with TRBD2. The CDR3 consists of 16 residues. Looked up from germline, CDR1 is MNHEY and CDR2 is SMNVEV (reference sequence). Losses at the gene ends were 5 bases for V and 4 bases for J; bases not matched to a gene: 10. The DNA for the CDR3 is TGTGCCAGCAGTGGAGGCGCGGGGGGACTTTACAATGAGCAGTTCTTC. Residues: CASSGGAGGLYNEQFF.

This clonotype occurred a few times. The chain couples TRBV7-2 to TRBJ1-5; D possibly corresponds to TRBD1 (6 bases). CDR1 is SGHTA, CDR2 FQGNSA, per germline. V lost 6 bases and J lost 5, with 11 bases in between. The CDR3 consists of 13 residues. The CDR3 region is CASSRDIDQPQHF. DNA of the CDR3: TGTGCCAGCAGTCGGGACATAGATCAGCCCCAGCATTTT.

In its sample, this clonotype was seen many times. This sequence joins TRBV12-3 or TRBV12-4 and TRBJ1-2, with D perhaps TRBD1 (5 bases). The CDR3 consists of 13 residues. Between the trimmed V and J ends, which lost 1 base and 4 bases, there was a span of 7 bases. CDR3 sequence: CASSLGGTYGYTF. The CDR3 DNA sequence: TGTGCCAGCAGTTTAGGGGGGACCTATGGCTACACCTTC.

The chain employs TRBV4-3 and TRBJ1-4, with 7 nucleotides matching TRBD1. V dropped 5 bases and J dropped 5; count of bases not matched to a gene: 8. This CDR3 is built from 15 residues. Germline values: CDR1 LGHNA, CDR2 YSLEER. Here the CDR3 DNA reads TGCGCCAGCAGCACCCGGACAGGAAGAAATGAAAAACTGTTTTTT. Amino acids: CASSTRTGRNEKLFF.

This clonotype was recorded a few times. This sequence joins TRBV7-3 and TRBJ2-6; D call uncertain. Germline V gene sequence: CDR1 SGHTA, CDR2 FQGTGA. V gave up 4 bases and J gave up 0 bases, with 7 bases separating them. The CDR3 contains 15 residues. The CDR3 DNA reads as TGTGCCAGCAGCTCCGAGGACTCTGGGGCCAACGTCCTGACTTTC. It translates to CASSSEDSGANVLTF.

This clonotype was observed at least ten times. The chain employs TRBV29-1 and TRBJ1-5; D remains ambiguous. Between the trimmed V and J ends, which lost 3 bases and 4 bases, there was a span of 10 bases. The CDR3 extends over 13 amino acids. Germline CDR1 reads SQVTM; CDR2 reads ANQGSEA. This chain's CDR3 is CSVELELNQPQHF. The CDR3 DNA reads as TGCAGCGTTGAGCTGGAATTAAATCAGCCCCAGCATTTT.

The rearrangement links TRBV29-1 to TRBJ1-1, with D tentatively TRBD1 (5 bases). CDR3 length equals 12 residues. V lost 6 bases and J lost 11, with 19 bases in between. Per germline, CDR1 SQVTM and CDR2 ANQGSEA. The CDR3 sequence: CSVLGLYAGAFF. CDR3 coding DNA: TGCAGCGTATTGGGACTCTACGCCGGGGCTTTCTTT.

This clonotype was seen only a few times. The rearrangement joins TRBV10-3 to TRBJ1-1; D remains ambiguous. Germline CDR1 ENHRY, CDR2 SYGVKD. The CDR3 covers 11 residues. With 2 bases removed from V and 6 bases from J, the gap between germline ends came to 4 bases. The CDR3 DNA follows: TGTGCCATCAGTGAGGATTCTGAAGCTTTCTTT. Its protein product is CAISEDSEAFF.

This clonotype showed up just a few times. CDR3 amino acids: CASSYSIWEKVQETQYF. For the CDR3, the DNA is TGTGCCAGCAGTTACTCGATATGGGAAAAAGTACAAGAGACCCAGTACTTC. The chain combines TRBV6-2 or TRBV6-3 with TRBJ2-5; D uncertain. The CDR3 covers 17 residues. The germline CDR1 and CDR2 sequences are MNHEY and SVGEGT. V was clipped by 0 bases and J by 2 bases, with 16 bases between them.

At least ten counts were recorded for this clonotype. The chain joins TRBV12-3 or TRBV12-4 to TRBJ2-1, with TRBD1 matching 10 bases. This CDR3 contains 16 residues. The V and J ends lost 2 bases and 5 bases, in that order; junction bases with no gene match: 6. The CDR3 region is CASSLYPDRGHNEQFF. The CDR3, as DNA: TGTGCCAGCAGTTTATACCCCGACAGGGGGCACAATGAGCAGTTCTTC.

This clonotype appeared many times. J is TRBJ2-4 and V is TRBV12-3 or TRBV12-4; TRBD1 matches 8 bases. CDR3 length equals 15 residues. The V and J ends lost 4 bases and 2 bases, in that order; junction bases with no gene match: 4. In DNA, the CDR3 is TGTGCCAGCAGTTCAGGGGGCCCTACCAAAAACATTCAGTACTTC. Amino acids: CASSSGGPTKNIQYF.